A selection of T cell receptor beta chains follows, all from one sample in a study of graft-versus-host responses after intestinal transplantation. Their target antigens are unknown. The repertoire was sequenced with immunoSEQ multiplex PCR; TCRdb's copy has only in-frame clones and lacks some. The data show tens of thousands of clones, roughly 90% seen once. The sequenced sample was unstimulated CD8+ T cells sorted from spleen or lymph node cells, obtained before intestinal transplant. The receptor set was obtained from a human donor who received an intestinal transplant. The conserved cysteine and the conserved F or W are not part of the CDR3 here. Only some rows state a clone size, as once, few, many or a class for expanded clones.

>NA|TRBV10-3
AIANRQSTDTQY
>NA|TRBV6-5
ASSYSPQEADGYT
>NA|TRBV7-9
ASSFNYEQY
>NA|TRBV7-2
AIQGEGTGELF
>once|TRBV5-1
ASSLGAYEQY
>NA|TRBV5-4
ASSPQVVVNEQF
>NA|TRBV5-6
ASSAGGGETQY
>once|TRBV27
ASSAWTGSAYEQY
>NA|TRBV4-3
ASSQDLEGPYGYT
>NA|TRBV28
ASSLVRLGIETQY
>NA|TRBV7-6
ASSTPTGALSANVLT
>NA|TRBV2
ASRRGTASTETQY
>NA|TRBV6-1
ASSDGGTYEQY
>NA|TRBV6-1
ASSEMATYEQY
>NA|TRBV7-2
ASSSNHLGTVVSYEQY
>NA|TRBV2
ASSEWQGGTDTQY
>NA|TRBV7-9
ASTATGTSITDTQY